The clone carrying this TCR beta chain was found a few times. The antigen remains undetermined. The data originate from a study of blood T cells in healthy people across ages. Study conclusions and caveats: Roughly linear declines in TCR beta diversity per million T cells occurred with age. There was no known CMV status for donors, so expanded clonotype changes were possibly confounded.

V was clipped by 6 bases and J by 5 bases, with 11 bases between them. CDR1 is DFQATT and CDR2 is SNEGSKA in the germline V gene (reference sequence). This CDR3 has 12 residues. Ranging in age from roughly 6 to 95, the donors were healthy Caucasian individuals from Russia. PBMCs were isolated at a quantity of at least 6.5 million per sample. Primers used in a second PCR of about 7 to 11 cycles were a sample-barcoded 5' primer and a J-beta primer mix. From the 5' RACE reads, TCRdb called clonotypes with MiXCR, one entry per CDR3 protein. In the table there are around 1,500,000 distinct CDR3 sequences, about 28% of which are singletons.

The chain joins TRBV20-1 to TRBJ2-1; D perhaps matches TRBD2 (5 bases). This receptor was taken from a woman between 25 and 40 years old in good health. The sequenced sample consisted of blood. CDR3 DNA sequence: TGCAGTGCCAACCGGGGAAACAATGAGCAGTTCTTC. It is translated as CSANRGNNEQFF.